These 20 T cell receptor beta chains came from one sample sequenced in a study of T cell responses to AZD1222 COVID-19 vaccine. Clones were sequenced by immunoSEQ multiplex PCR, and TCRdb holds only the in-frame ones, with some missing. The sample carries tens of thousands of clones, roughly 88% recorded once. The sample in question was peripheral blood, obtained on day 0 of AZD1222 vaccination. Receptor source: an adult in good health.

The rearrangement links TRBV7-6 to TRBJ2-2; 9 bases line up with TRBD1. The CDR3 length is 15 residues. Germline V gene lookup returns CDR1 SGHVS and CDR2 FNYEAQ. V dropped 5 bases and J dropped 4; count of bases not matched to a gene: 5. In DNA, the CDR3 is TGTGCCAGCAGCAAGACAGGGGGAACCACCGGGGAGCTGTTTTTT. This codes for CASSKTGGTTGELFF.

Only a few counts were recorded for this clone. The rearrangement links TRBV5-1 to TRBJ1-2; D might be TRBD1 (6 bases). Germline CDR1 SGHRS, CDR2 YFSETQ. CDR3 length: 14 amino acids. Trimming took 4 bases from V and 4 from J, leaving 14 bases between them. The CDR3 nucleotides read TGCGCCAGCAGCCCACAGGGAAGTAGCTATGGCTACACCTTC. Its protein is CASSPQGSSYGYTF.

This chain connects TRBV14 to TRBJ1-1, with D possibly matching TRBD1 (6 bases). Trimming pared 4 bases from V and 11 bases from J, leaving 23 bases between. Germline assignment: CDR1 SGHDN and CDR2 FVKESK. This CDR3 region has 15 residues. DNA of the CDR3: TGTGCCAGCAGCCTCACAGGGAACCCACTACCGACGGCTTTCTTT. Translating it yields CASSLTGNPLPTAFF. Supplemented by reference TRBV14 and TRBJ1-1, the full variable domain reads EAGVTQFPSHSVIEKGQTVTLRCDPISGHDNLYWYRRVMGKEIKFLLHFVKESKQDESGMPNNRFLAERTGGTYSTLKVQPAELEDSGVYFCASSLTGNPLPTAFFGQGTRLTVV.

V and J are TRBV3-1 (or the pseudogene TRBV3-2) and TRBJ1-5; D unclear. The CDR3 totals 14 residues. The V gene lost 3 bases and the J gene lost 0 bases, with 6 bases spanning the gap. Germline CDR1 is LGHDT and CDR2 is YNNKEL (reference sequence). Here the CDR3 reads CASSQRFSNQPQHF. CDR3 nucleotide sequence: TGTGCCAGCAGCCAGAGATTTAGCAATCAGCCCCAGCATTTT.

The chain carries TRBV11-2 and TRBJ2-7, with 11 bases that match TRBD2. CDR3 length: 16 amino acids. The V gene end was trimmed by 3 bases and the J gene end by 3 bases; junction bases not matched to a gene: 7. CDR1 and CDR2 from the germline V gene are SGHAT and FQNNGV. CDR3 nucleotides: TGTGCCAGCAGCTTGGGGCTAGCGGGGGGTATCTACGAGCAGTACTTC. Its translation is CASSLGLAGGIYEQYF.

V is TRBV11-2 and J is TRBJ2-3; D remains ambiguous. Germline V gene lookup returns CDR1 SGHAT and CDR2 FQNNGV. Deletions cut 7 bases from V and 7 bases from J, with 9 bases between. CDR3 length: 11 amino acids. The CDR3 bases are TGTGCCAGCACCTCCACGTATACGCAGTATTTT. Its translation is CASTSTYTQYF.

The chain has TRBV11-2 and TRBJ1-3; no definite D call. The V gene's germline CDR1 is SGHAT and CDR2 FQNNGV. V shed 1 base and J shed 2 bases, with 12 bases lying between them. The length of the CDR3 is 16 residues. The CDR3 region has the DNA TGTGCCAGCAGCTTAGCGCACGGAGAGGCTGGAAACACCATATATTTT. Translating it yields CASSLAHGEAGNTIYF.

The chain employs TRBV29-1 and TRBJ1-6, with D maybe TRBD1 (5 bases). From germline, CDR1 is SQVTM and CDR2 ANQGSEA. There are 12 residues in the CDR3. V lost 6 bases, J lost 6 bases, and 9 bases lay in between. CDR3 DNA sequence: TGCAGCGTCCGGGACGTTAATTCACCCCTCCACTTT. Translating it yields CSVRDVNSPLHF.

CDR3 sequence reads: CASSLQPNQPQHF. CDR3 coding DNA: TGTGCCAGCAGTTTACAGCCCAATCAGCCCCAGCATTTT. The chain recombines TRBV27 with TRBJ1-5; D uncertain. V shed 2 bases and J shed 3 bases, with 5 bases lying between them. CDR1 is MNHEY, CDR2 SMNVEV, per germline (reference sequence). The CDR3 runs to 13 residues.

This chain connects TRBV5-1 to TRBJ2-7; 7 bases line up with TRBD1. The CDR3 spans 15 residues. Trimming removed 0 bases from V and 3 bases from J; junction bases left unmatched: 6. Germline CDR1 SGHRS, CDR2 YFSETQ. CDR3 region: CASSLETGPFYEQYF. CDR3 in DNA: TGCGCCAGCAGCTTGGAGACAGGGCCGTTCTACGAGCAGTACTTC.

V usage is TRBV5-1 and J usage is TRBJ2-7, with 13 bases identical to TRBD2. V trimming: 5 bases; J trimming: 4 bases; junction bases outside the gene matches: 6. Germline V gene sequence: CDR1 SGHRS, CDR2 YFSETQ. The CDR3 extends over 15 amino acids. The CDR3 DNA is TGCGCCAGCAGAAAACCGGGACTAGCGGGGTACGAGCAGTACTTC. This sequence encodes CASRKPGLAGYEQYF.

The rearrangement joins TRBV24-1 to TRBJ2-5; TRBD2 matches 9 bases. Germline trimming cut 7 bases from V and 1 base from J; bases unmatched to any gene: 6. The CDR3 loop spans 15 amino acids. Germline loops: CDR1 KGHDR, CDR2 SFDVKD. The CDR3 here is CATSAGTSFQETQYF. CDR3 sequence (DNA): TGTGCCACCAGCGCCGGGACTAGCTTCCAAGAGACCCAGTACTTC.

The chain uses TRBV5-1 and TRBJ1-5; the D gene is possibly TRBD1 (6 bases). Deletions cut 0 bases from V and 4 bases from J, with 14 bases between. The CDR3 contains 16 residues. From germline, CDR1 is SGHRS and CDR2 YFSETQ. The DNA for the CDR3 is TGCGCCAGCAGCTTGGAAGGGGGGCAGGCGAATCAGCCCCAGCATTTT. Its protein is CASSLEGGQANQPQHF.

Details on this clone: Additional DNA sequences in this sample encode the identical CDR3. The rearrangement links TRBV2 to TRBJ1-3, with no clear D. Between the trimmed V and J ends, which lost 6 bases and 1 base, there was a span of 4 bases. Germline loops: CDR1 SNHLY, CDR2 FYNNEI. The CDR3 extends over 12 amino acids. CDR3 DNA sequence: TGTGCCAGCAGGGGATCTGGAAACACCATATATTTT. It specifies CASRGSGNTIYF.

The rearrangement uses TRBV5-1 and TRBJ2-5; D ambiguous. Germline V lookup: CDR1 SGHRS, CDR2 YFSETQ. The ends were cut back, 1 base at V and 3 bases at J, with 4 bases in the middle. This CDR3 is 12 amino acids long. CDR3 DNA sequence: TGCGCCAGCAGCTTGATAGAAGAGACCCAGTACTTC. Translating gives CASSLIEETQYF.

This clone has just one count. This chain uses TRBV18 with TRBJ1-1; D may be TRBD1 (6 bases). The CDR3 is 15 residues long. CDR1 and CDR2 (germline): KGHSH, LQKENI. Trimming removed 3 bases at V and 0 bases at J, with 11 bases between. The CDR3 DNA reads TGTGCCAGCTCACCCGGGACAAACATGAACACTGAAGCTTTCTTT. It is translated as CASSPGTNMNTEAFF. The whole variable domain, filled in from reference TRBV18 and TRBJ1-1, reads NAGVMQNPRHLVRRRGQEARLRCSPMKGHSHVYWYRQLPEEGLKFMVYLQKENIIDESGMPKERFSAEFPKEGPSILRIQQVVRGDSAAYFCASSPGTNMNTEAFFGQGTRLTVV.

The rearrangement joins TRBV10-2 to TRBJ2-5; 8 bases are shared with TRBD1. The CDR3 is made up of 13 amino acids. Germline V gives CDR1 WSHSY, CDR2 SAAADI. The ends lost 6 bases at V and 5 bases at J; junction bases unmatched: 5. The DNA for the CDR3 is TGCGCCAGCAGGCAGGGGGCGTGGGAGACCCAGTACTTC. This encodes CASRQGAWETQYF.

The gene calls are TRBV7-2 and TRBJ1-4; D is possibly TRBD1 (5 bases). The germline CDR1 and CDR2 sequences are SGHTA and FQGNSA. V lost 8 bases and J lost 8, with 18 bases in between. This CDR3 has 14 residues. CDR3 region: CASAGRLGHEKLFF. DNA of the CDR3: TGTGCCAGCGCCGGCAGGCTGGGGCACGAAAAACTGTTTTTT.

The CDR3 DNA reads TGCAGCGTTGGGACTCACCCTACCGGGGAGCTGTTTTTT. It translates to CSVGTHPTGELFF. The gene calls are TRBV29-1 and TRBJ2-2, with a possible D match to TRBD2 (5 bases). The CDR3 spans 13 residues. The germline gives CDR1 SQVTM, CDR2 ANQGSEA. V was trimmed by 4 bases and J by 5 bases, leaving 11 bases between them.

The chain employs TRBV19 and TRBJ1-5; tentatively, D is TRBD1 (6 bases). Germline V lookup: CDR1 LNHDA, CDR2 SQIVND (reference sequence). This CDR3 has 15 amino acids. V was trimmed by 5 bases and J by 3 bases, leaving 14 bases between them. CDR3 sequence reads: CASSPGGAHNQPQHF. The CDR3 DNA reads as TGTGCCAGTAGTCCTGGGGGGGCGCACAATCAGCCCCAGCATTTT.